This T cell receptor (beta chain) originates from a study of T cells after yellow fever vaccination. TCRdb reprocessed the 5' RACE reads with MiXCR, giving one entry per CDR3 protein. This repertoire shows about 300,000 distinct CDR3 sequences, around 7.3% found once; its top ten account for 15% to 20%. The table lists this clonotype with a few counts. Lacking the conserved final phenylalanine or tryptophan, this CDR3 likely reflects a read error. The limits of the CDR3 on the DNA are not certain, so only TCRdb's listed CDR3 is given. The CDR3 contains 12 residues when both ends are counted. The starting material was PBMCs, obtained 45 days after the first yellow fever vaccination. The clonotype originates from a young man who received the YFV17D yellow fever vaccine. The V gene is TRBV21-1, the J gene TRBJ1-5. TRBV21-1 is a recognized pseudogene. The CDR3: CASSIPLLRAPI.